The 10 T cell receptor beta chains reported below all come from one sample, sequenced in a study of beta chain features in type 1 diabetes. Every isolated RNA sample was fully reverse transcribed, so sequencing captured expressed TCRB transcripts. TCRdb's table, derived via immunoSEQ multiplex PCR, lists solely in-frame clones and lacks some. The sample holds about 150,000 clones; more than 9.5% are singletons and the top ten take about 2%. Sequenced: central memory CD4+ T cells from blood. These receptors all stem from a man in his late teens or twenties in good health.

This chain uses TRBV28 with TRBJ1-2, with 8 bases lining up with TRBD1. This CDR3 has 12 residues. CDR1 is MDHEN and CDR2 is SYDVKM in the germline V gene. V lost 5 bases and J lost 8; bases outside the gene matches: 4. The DNA for the CDR3 is TGTGCCAGCAGTGCCGGGACAGGCGGCTACACCTTC. As protein: CASSAGTGGYTF.

This clone turned up a few times. The chain joins TRBV5-1 to TRBJ1-5, with 7 positions matching TRBD1. This CDR3 region has 15 residues. The J segment lost 3 bases and the V segment lost 0 bases, leaving 3 bases of the junction unmatched. Germline CDR1 reads SGHRS; CDR2 reads YFSETQ. CDR3 amino acids: CASSLAGQNNQPQHF. In DNA, the CDR3 is TGCGCCAGCAGCTTGGCGGGACAGAACAATCAGCCCCAGCATTTT.

The chain recombines TRBV18 with TRBJ2-3; no firm D call. Trimming left V 3 bases short and J 0 bases short, with 4 bases between. Per the germline V gene, CDR1 is KGHSH and CDR2 is LQKENI. The CDR3 is 13 residues long. CDR3 sequence reads: CASSPPSTDTQYF. DNA of the CDR3: TGTGCCAGCTCACCCCCTAGCACAGATACGCAGTATTTT.

The J gene is TRBJ2-6, the V gene TRBV28; D is undetermined. Per germline, CDR1 MDHEN and CDR2 SYDVKM. The V end was cut by 5 bases, the J end by 1 base, with 9 bases between. This CDR3 comprises 15 residues. CDR3 protein: CASSEGQSGANVLTF. For the CDR3, the DNA is TGTGCCAGCAGTGAAGGGCAGTCTGGGGCCAACGTCCTGACTTTC.

Only a few counts were recorded for this clone. The rearrangement joins TRBV10-2 to TRBJ2-1; D gene uncertain. The CDR3 is 12 amino acids. CDR1 is WSHSY, CDR2 SAAADI, per germline. V gave up 8 bases and J gave up 1 base, with 6 bases separating them. The CDR3 reads CASAISYNEQFF. The DNA of the CDR3 is TGCGCCAGCGCGATTTCCTACAATGAGCAGTTCTTC.

In its sample, this clone ranks as medium-sized. J is TRBJ2-3 and V is TRBV28; TRBD1 or TRBD2 may be the D gene (5 bases each). Germline lookup yields CDR1 MDHEN and CDR2 SYDVKM. Trimming left V 6 bases short and J 5 bases short, with 21 bases between. The CDR3 loop spans 16 amino acids. The chain's CDR3 is CASSYDSPGRRDTQYF. The CDR3 DNA reads as TGTGCCAGCAGCTACGATTCTCCGGGACGGAGAGATACGCAGTATTTT.

This clone was counted only a few times. The chain joins TRBV25-1 to TRBJ1-2; 8 positions agree with TRBD1. J gave up 3 bases and V 5 bases, and 11 bases lay outside the gene matches. The CDR3 covers 16 residues. CDR1 and CDR2 from the germline V gene are MGHDK and SYGVNS. The CDR3 spells CASSISLGTGHYGYTF. Written as DNA, the CDR3 is TGTGCCAGCAGTATTTCTTTAGGGACAGGCCACTATGGCTACACCTTC.

The V and J genes are TRBV6-5 and TRBJ2-7; D is perhaps TRBD2 (5 bases). This CDR3 comprises 11 residues. Trimming left V 5 bases short and J 7 bases short, with 9 bases between. Germline V lookup: CDR1 MNHEY, CDR2 SVGAGI. CDR3 protein: CASSTRREQYF. For the CDR3, the DNA is TGTGCCAGCAGTACACGGAGGGAGCAGTACTTC.

The V gene is TRBV7-2, the J gene TRBJ2-1; 10 bases agree with TRBD2. Germline lookup yields CDR1 SGHTA and CDR2 FQGNSA. This CDR3 contains 15 residues. V shed 3 bases and J 9 bases; nucleotides not matched to a gene: 8. The CDR3 protein is CASSLRTSGQGEQFF. CDR3 DNA: TGTGCCAGCAGCTTGAGGACTAGCGGCCAGGGTGAGCAGTTCTTC.

V is TRBV29-1 and J is TRBJ2-7; D remains ambiguous. V was trimmed by 3 bases and J by 1 base, leaving 7 bases between them. Germline V gene data show CDR1 as SQVTM and CDR2 as ANQGSEA. The CDR3 has 12 amino acids. The CDR3 DNA sequence: TGCAGCGTTGAGAGCCGGTCCTACGAGCAGTACTTC. Residues: CSVESRSYEQYF.